The clone carrying this TCR beta chain showed up just once. The antigen is undetermined. The data are from a study of cytomegalovirus exposure and HLA in healthy donors. CDR1 is WNHNN, CDR2 SYGVQD, per germline (reference sequence). CDR3 length equals 14 residues. Trimming cost V 6 bases and J 5 bases, with 16 bases left between them. Primers: 60 Vbeta forward and 13 Jbeta reverse. TCRdb's copy holds only in-frame clones and misses some; the assay was immunoSEQ multiplex PCR. The sample yields 160,000 or so clones, approximately 88% seen once. Study-wide points: A later analysis linked about 17,000 TCR beta sequences to HLA alleles at 0.05 false discovery rate. TRBV6-2, TRBV6-3 and some other V segments were excluded as indistinguishable. Most TCR beta V segments were productive about 90% or about 30% of the time in an earlier analysis. Roughly uniform depth of sequencing across donors was assumed in presence/absence analyses.

The J gene is TRBJ1-2, the V gene TRBV10-1; a weak D match, TRBD1 (5 bases). Material for sequencing was PBMCs. The receptor comes from a woman aged 18 to 35 in good health and CMV-seronegative. The CDR3 nucleotides are TGCGCCAGCAGCGGGACTTCGGGGAATTATGGCTACACCTTC. Translated: CASSGTSGNYGYTF.